Reported below is one TCR beta chain. The clone's antigen remains unknown. One base away there is no much larger clone; base qualities are not given. Genomic DNA was isolated from the sorted cells so that the TCRbeta CDR3 region could be sequenced. The immunoSEQ Assay was used for sequencing of TCRbeta CDR3 regions. TCRdb's version of the immuneACCESS table is confined to in-frame rearrangements and falls short of the full clone set. An unresolved V gene accounts for under half of the shortfall where checked; the remainder is of unknown origin. The sample records 55,000 to 80,000 clones, 84% of which are singletons. The top ten clones comprise roughly 7.9% of the sample. This sample was included in a study of OX40 agonist ivuxolimab in advanced cancers. As for the study more broadly: Ivuxolimab, which targeted the costimulatory receptor OX40 (CD134), was an agonistic, fully human IgG2 monoclonal antibody. Intravenous ivuxolimab was administered to patients every 2 weeks at six dose levels: 0.01, 0.1, 0.3, 1.5, 3 and 10 mg/kg. Of the 50 or so patients in dose escalation, about 20 had hepatocellular carcinoma, around 15 had melanoma, 9 had renal cell carcinoma and 9 had head and neck cancer. A male proportion of under 85% and a mean age of around 60 years, ranging from about 20 to 85, were recorded for the dose-escalation cohort. Patients were allowed to have had prior anti-PD-1, anti-PD-L1 or anti-CTLA-4 therapy, and approximately 41% of the dose-escalation patients had previously received checkpoint inhibitors. Three dose-escalation patients achieved partial responses, one with hepatocellular carcinoma and two with cutaneous melanoma. Peripheral TCRbeta sequencing aimed to test whether ivuxolimab altered TCR sequence diversity and caused clonal T-cell expansion. The paper describes the monotherapy dose-escalation part (N of about 55 patients) of the phase I trial of ivuxolimab.

Findings and caveats that apply to the study as a whole: Low levels of normalized T-cell clonal expansion were also seen in some patients who did not respond. In the 0.1-3.0 mg/kg groups, partial responders were among the patients with the lowest normalized peripheral clonal expansion, particularly in CD8+ T cells. After ivuxolimab, expanded clones were on average more numerous among CD8+ T cells than among CD4+ T cells. At doses from 0.1 to 3.0 mg/kg, clonal expansion was seen in both CD4+ and CD8+ blood T cells between baseline and week 6. Antigen specificity was not determined for the clonally expanded peripheral T cells.

The germline V gene gives CDR1 as SGHRS and CDR2 as YFSETQ. Reading from cysteine to phenylalanine, the CDR3 counts 17 amino acids. CDR3 DNA is the only sequence kept; it has 51 bases, read in frame from the first base. Clipping removes 0 bases from V and 4 bases from J, with 7 as the unmatched junction base count. The trial excluded patients who had a history of autoimmune disease or were on systemic immunosuppression. In every dose cohort, peripheral blood was drawn for TCR sequencing at baseline, cycle 4 day 1, and cycle 7 day 1. The samples were taken from a phase I, first-in-human, multicenter, open-label dose-escalation trial of ivuxolimab. The trial enrolled adults with locally advanced or metastatic head and neck squamous cell, hepatocellular, melanoma or renal cell carcinoma. Before TCR sequencing, CD4+ T cells and CD8+ T cells were sorted from peripheral blood as separate populations.

This chain joins TRBV5-1 to TRBJ1-3; TRBD1 agrees with 10 junctional bases. The origin of this receptor is an adult with an advanced solid tumor such as melanoma, head and neck, liver or kidney cancer. Sequenced material: CD4+ or CD8+ T cells sorted from blood, taken in a trial of the OX40 agonist ivuxolimab. This receptor has the CDR3 CASSLDGGTGVGNTIYF. The sequenced DNA is TGCGCCAGCAGCTTGGACGGCGGGACAGGGGTCGGAAACACCATATATTTT.